A selection of T cell receptor beta chains follows, all from one sample in a study of T cells in Graves' hyperthyroidism and ophthalmopathy. TCRdb processed the multiplex PCR reads anew with MiXCR; each CDR3 protein has one entry. The sample has 600,000 or so distinct CDR3 sequences, about 17% seen once. Sequencing was done on a sample of blood. These TCRs come from a woman between 25 and 40 years old with Graves' hyperthyroidism. The CDR3 runs from the conserved cysteine through the conserved F or W. Each record gives: J gene, CDR3 length, D gene, V gene, clone size, CDR3 DNA, CDR3 protein. D genes are given only for firm matches. Size tells how often a clone was seen (once, few, many) or the class of an expanded clone, and some rows leave it out.

J: TRBJ1-1
length: 12
D: NA
V: TRBV28
size: few
DNA: TGTGCCAGCAGTCAACAGGGTTGGGGAGCTTTCTTT
CDR3: CASSQQGWGAFF

J: TRBJ2-4
length: 13
D: TRBD1
V: TRBV11-3
size: many
DNA: TGTGCCAGCAGGCAAGGACAGGGTTCCATTCAGTACTTC
CDR3: CASRQGQGSIQYF

J: TRBJ2-1
length: 14
D: NA
V: TRBV7-8
size: many
DNA: TGTGCCAGCAGCCGTGGGGCGACCCCAAGGGAGCAGTTCTTC
CDR3: CASSRGATPREQFF

J: TRBJ2-3
length: 14
D: NA
V: TRBV7-9
size: many
DNA: TGTGCCAGCAGCCTGCTACAGTCAACAGATACGCAGTATTTT
CDR3: CASSLLQSTDTQYF

J: TRBJ2-7
length: 14
D: TRBD2
V: TRBV3-1
size: many
DNA: TGTGCCAGCAGCCTACCGGGACTAGCTGACGAGCAGTACTTC
CDR3: CASSLPGLADEQYF

J: TRBJ2-3
length: 15
D: NA
V: TRBV13
size: few
DNA: TGTGCCAGCAGCGCCCGGGAGTCTGGCACAGATACGCAGTATTTT
CDR3: CASSARESGTDTQYF

J: TRBJ2-3
length: 16
D: NA
V: TRBV3-1
size: few
DNA: TGTGCCAGCAGCCAAGATCCAGTATCTAGCACAGATACGCAGTATTTT
CDR3: CASSQDPVSSTDTQYF

J: TRBJ2-1
length: 13
D: NA
V: TRBV6-5
size: many
DNA: TGTGCCAGCAGTTACTTGGGGGCCAATGAGCAGTTCTTC
CDR3: CASSYLGANEQFF

J: TRBJ1-6
length: 15
D: TRBD1
V: TRBV6-5
size: few
DNA: TGTGCCAGCAGTTTTGAGGGACAGGGACGATCACCCCTCCACTTT
CDR3: CASSFEGQGRSPLHF

J: TRBJ2-7
length: 15
D: NA
V: TRBV12-3/TRBV12-4
size: few
DNA: TGTGCCAGCAGTTTTCGGACTGGCAGCTCCTACGAGCAGTACTTC
CDR3: CASSFRTGSSYEQYF

J: TRBJ1-3
length: 16
D: NA
V: TRBV11-3
size: NA
DNA: TGTGCCAGCAGCTTAGTGTCTTCTAACTCTGGAAACACCATATATTTT
CDR3: CASSLVSSNSGNTIYF

J: TRBJ1-6
length: 14
D: NA
V: TRBV28
size: few
DNA: TGTGCCAGCTCGGCGGGGTCCCATAATTCACCCCTCCACTTT
CDR3: CASSAGSHNSPLHF

J: TRBJ2-7
length: 13
D: TRBD2
V: TRBV29-1
size: NA
DNA: TGCAGCGTTGAACTAGCGGGTGACTACGAGCAGTACTTC
CDR3: CSVELAGDYEQYF

J: TRBJ1-1
length: 13
D: NA
V: TRBV6-1
size: many
DNA: TGTGCCAGCAGTGAAAAGAGGAACACTGAAGCTTTCTTT
CDR3: CASSEKRNTEAFF

J: TRBJ2-1
length: 17
D: NA
V: TRBV30
size: NA
DNA: TGTGCCTGGACCCCCGGACAGAAAGGTTGGTCCTACAATGAGCAGTTCTTC
CDR3: CAWTPGQKGWSYNEQFF

J: TRBJ2-7
length: 18
D: TRBD1
V: TRBV11-2
size: NA
DNA: TGTGCCAGCAGCTCCACTCTCCGGGACAGGGTGTTTGGAAACGAGCAGTACTTC
CDR3: CASSSTLRDRVFGNEQYF

J: TRBJ2-5
length: 12
D: TRBD1
V: TRBV2
size: many
DNA: TGTGCCAGCAAAGACAGGGCAGAGACCCAGTACTTC
CDR3: CASKDRAETQYF

J: TRBJ1-1
length: 15
D: NA
V: TRBV7-9
size: few
DNA: TGTGCCAGCAGCCCTAACCAAGAGATGAACACTGAAGCTTTCTTT
CDR3: CASSPNQEMNTEAFF

J: TRBJ2-1
length: 15
D: TRBD1
V: TRBV5-1
size: few
DNA: TGCGCCAGCAGCCTAACCGGGACAGTTTACAATGAGCAGTTCTTC
CDR3: CASSLTGTVYNEQFF

J: TRBJ2-7
length: 16
D: NA
V: TRBV27
size: many
DNA: TGTGCCAGCAGTGCCCAACAGAAGGGGTCCGTCGGGGAGCAGTACTTC
CDR3: CASSAQQKGSVGEQYF

J: TRBJ2-7
length: 14
D: NA
V: TRBV29-1
size: few
DNA: TGCAGCGTTGAAGATCAAGGGGATTACTACGAGCAGTACTTC
CDR3: CSVEDQGDYYEQYF

J: TRBJ1-6
length: 13
D: NA
V: TRBV12-3/TRBV12-4
size: few
DNA: TGTGCCAGCAGTTTCTCAGGGTACTCACCCCTCCACTTT
CDR3: CASSFSGYSPLHF

J: TRBJ2-1
length: 17
D: TRBD2
V: TRBV9
size: NA
DNA: TGTGCCAGCAGCGTAGGCCCTACTAGCGGGAGAGGGTATGAGCAGTTCTTC
CDR3: CASSVGPTSGRGYEQFF

J: TRBJ2-7
length: 14
D: NA
V: TRBV28
size: few
DNA: TGTGCCAGCAGTTTCTCAATATACCCCTACGAGCAGTACTTC
CDR3: CASSFSIYPYEQYF

J: TRBJ2-7
length: 14
D: TRBD2
V: TRBV27
size: many
DNA: TGTGCCAGCAGTTATAGCGGGTCCGCCTACGAGCAGTACTTC
CDR3: CASSYSGSAYEQYF

J: TRBJ2-1
length: 12
D: NA
V: TRBV3-1
size: many
DNA: TGTGCCAGCAGCCAAAGCGTCGATGAGCAGTTCTTC
CDR3: CASSQSVDEQFF

J: TRBJ2-7
length: 15
D: TRBD1
V: TRBV5-5
size: many
DNA: TGTGCCAGCAGCCCACCGGGACAGGGACGGTACGAGCAGTACTTC
CDR3: CASSPPGQGRYEQYF

J: TRBJ1-1
length: 13
D: NA
V: TRBV7-7
size: few
DNA: TGTGCTAGCGGCCGAGGGATGAACACTGAAGCTTTCTTT
CDR3: CASGRGMNTEAFF

J: TRBJ2-7
length: 13
D: NA
V: TRBV12-3/TRBV12-4
size: NA
DNA: TGTGCCAGCAGTGATGCTTCTATCTACGAGCAGTACTTC
CDR3: CASSDASIYEQYF

J: TRBJ2-3
length: 13
D: NA
V: TRBV12-3/TRBV12-4
size: many
DNA: TGTGCCAGCAGTGGAGACAGCACAGATACGCAGTATTTT
CDR3: CASSGDSTDTQYF

J: TRBJ2-5
length: 15
D: TRBD1
V: TRBV7-2
size: once
DNA: TGTGCCAGCAGCTCGACAGGGGGCTTGGAAGAGACCCAGTACTTC
CDR3: CASSSTGGLEETQYF

J: TRBJ1-5
length: 14
D: TRBD1
V: TRBV6-2/TRBV6-3
size: many
DNA: TGTGCCAGCAGCCCAAGGACAGGGGCACAGCCCCAGCATTTT
CDR3: CASSPRTGAQPQHF

J: TRBJ1-5
length: 15
D: TRBD1
V: TRBV10-3
size: NA
DNA: TGTGCCATCAGCGGGACCACAGGGGACGACCAGCCCCAGCATTTT
CDR3: CAISGTTGDDQPQHF

J: TRBJ2-5
length: 14
D: NA
V: TRBV28
size: few
DNA: TGTGCCAGCTTCAGGGGGGGGAGGCAAGAGACCCAGTACTTC
CDR3: CASFRGGRQETQYF